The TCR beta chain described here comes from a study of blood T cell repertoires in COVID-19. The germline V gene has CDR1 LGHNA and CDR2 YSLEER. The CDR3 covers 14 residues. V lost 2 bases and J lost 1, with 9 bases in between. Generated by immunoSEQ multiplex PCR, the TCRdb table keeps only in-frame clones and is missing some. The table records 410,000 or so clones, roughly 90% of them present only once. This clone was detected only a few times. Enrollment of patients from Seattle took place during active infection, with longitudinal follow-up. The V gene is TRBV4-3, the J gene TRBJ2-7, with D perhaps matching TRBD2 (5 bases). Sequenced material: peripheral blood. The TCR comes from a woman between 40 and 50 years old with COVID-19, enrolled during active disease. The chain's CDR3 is CASSQFRGSYEQYF. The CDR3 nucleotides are TGCGCCAGCAGCCAATTTCGGGGATCCTACGAGCAGTACTTC.